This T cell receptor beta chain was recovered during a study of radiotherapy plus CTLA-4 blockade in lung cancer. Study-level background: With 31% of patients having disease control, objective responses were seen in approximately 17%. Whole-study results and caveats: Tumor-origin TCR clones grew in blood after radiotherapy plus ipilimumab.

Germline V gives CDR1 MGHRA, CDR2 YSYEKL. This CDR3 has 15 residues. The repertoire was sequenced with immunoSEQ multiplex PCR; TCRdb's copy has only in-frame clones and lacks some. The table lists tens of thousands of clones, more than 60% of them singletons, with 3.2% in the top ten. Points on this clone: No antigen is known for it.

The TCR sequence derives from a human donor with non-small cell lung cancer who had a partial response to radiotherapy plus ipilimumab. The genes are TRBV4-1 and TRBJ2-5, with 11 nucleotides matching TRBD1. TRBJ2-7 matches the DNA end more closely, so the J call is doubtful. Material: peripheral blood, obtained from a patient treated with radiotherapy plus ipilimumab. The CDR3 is CASSPRTGGRYEQYF. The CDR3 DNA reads TGCGCCAGCAGCCCCCGGACAGGGGGCCGCTACGAGCAGTACTTC.